These 13 T cell receptor beta chains came from one sample sequenced in a study of cytomegalovirus exposure and HLA in healthy donors listed by TCRdb under 2017. To prepare the library, the immunoSEQ multiplex PCR assay was applied. The multiplex PCR relied on a mix of 60 forward primers for TCR Vbeta segments and 13 reverse primers for TCR Jbeta segments. Entries here come from immuneACCESS through TCRdb and include only in-frame sequences with V and J called. Some clones fail to appear in such tables; in the studies checked, an unresolved V gene covers under half of the shortfall, and the cause of the remainder is unknown. Across this sample there are fewer than 250,000 clones, with 75% to 80% seen only once. Clones ranked in the top ten supply about 1.8% of the sample. The material sequenced was PBMCs. The receptors shown here come from a man aged 18 to 35 in good health and CMV-seronegative.

The CDR3 sequence is CASSSLQGVETQYF. The CDR3 coding sequence is TGTGCCAGCAGCTCCCTACAGGGAGTAGAGACCCAGTACTTC. The chain employs TRBV7-9 and TRBJ2-5; maybe TRBD1 (6 bases). Germline CDR1 and CDR2: SEHNR and FQNEAQ (reference sequence). The CDR3 runs to 14 residues. V was cut by 4 bases and J by 4 bases, with 13 bases left in between.

This clone turned up a few times. Other DNA variants within this sample encode the same CDR3. The chain carries TRBV20-1 and TRBJ1-3; no clear D. The germline V gene has CDR1 DFQATT and CDR2 SNEGSKA (reference sequence). V lost 6 bases and J 4 bases, leaving 7 bases between the germline ends. The CDR3 contains 11 residues. This CDR3 is CSAPLGNTIYF. The CDR3 nucleotides read TGCAGTGCCCCGTTGGGAAACACCATATATTTT.

This clone was counted only a few times. This rearrangement joins TRBV10-3 to TRBJ2-3; 9 bases match TRBD1. The V gene end was trimmed by 6 bases and the J gene end by 3 bases; junction bases not matched to a gene: 10. Germline assignment: CDR1 ENHRY and CDR2 SYGVKD. The length of the CDR3 is 16 residues. CDR3 sequence: CAISPQGAMLTDTQYF. DNA for the CDR3: TGTGCCATCAGCCCACAGGGGGCGATGTTGACAGATACGCAGTATTTT.

The chain joins TRBV27 to TRBJ1-6; no definite D call. The CDR3 consists of 17 residues. V lost 3 bases, J lost 0 bases, and 12 bases lay in between. The V gene's germline CDR1 is MNHEY and CDR2 SMNVEV (reference sequence). CDR3: CASSFSLAGSYNSPLHF. CDR3 sequence (DNA): TGTGCCAGCAGTTTTAGTTTGGCAGGCTCCTATAATTCACCCCTCCACTTT.

The chain uses TRBV30 and TRBJ2-6, with D tentatively TRBD1 (5 bases). The germline V gene encodes CDR1 GTSNPN and CDR2 SVGIG (reference sequence). The CDR3 spans 17 residues. V was clipped by 5 bases and J by 4 bases, with 21 bases between them. The CDR3 loop reads CAWSGAFFMRGANVLTF. In DNA, the CDR3 is TGTGCCTGGTCTGGGGCCTTTTTTATGCGGGGGGCCAACGTCCTGACTTTC. The complete variable domain, with remaining parts taken from reference TRBV30 and TRBJ2-6, reads SQTIHQWPATLVQPVGSPLSLECTVEGTSNPNLYWYRQAAGRGLQLLFYSVGIGQISSEVPQNLSASRPQDRQFILSSKKLLLSDSGFYLCAWSGAFFMRGANVLTFGAGSRLTVL.

The V call is TRBV7-9, the J call TRBJ2-3, with 9 bases fitting TRBD2. The trim removed 3 bases at V and 8 bases at J, leaving 9 bases unmatched. CDR3 length equals 15 residues. Germline CDR1 SEHNR, CDR2 FQNEAQ (reference sequence). The CDR3 region is CASSFPSGVLGTQYF. CDR3 nucleotides: TGTGCCAGCAGCTTTCCTAGCGGGGTGCTTGGTACGCAGTATTTT.

This clone was counted between two and nine times. This sequence joins TRBV6-5 and TRBJ1-1; 8 bases match TRBD1. This CDR3 spans 15 amino acids. Trimming cost V 3 bases and J 4 bases; bases outside gene matches: 7. Per the germline V gene, CDR1 is MNHEY and CDR2 is SVGAGI. The CDR3 coding sequence is TGTGCCAGCAGTTATCAGGGGGCATTTGTCACTGAAGCTTTCTTT. Protein product: CASSYQGAFVTEAFF.

This chain uses TRBV6-1 with TRBJ1-6, with 7 bases that match TRBD1. After removal of 11 bases from V and 3 bases from J, the junction contained 4 bases not matched to a gene. Germline lookup yields CDR1 MNHNS and CDR2 SASEGT. This CDR3 spans 13 amino acids. As DNA, the CDR3 is TGTGCCGGACAGGACAGCTATAATTCACCCCTCCACTTT. Translation gives CAGQDSYNSPLHF.

The chain employs TRBV10-3 and TRBJ2-5; 9 bases agree with TRBD1. The J call is doubtful: the DNA matches TRBJ2-7 better. This CDR3 region has 13 residues. Germline CDR1 reads ENHRY; CDR2 reads SYGVKD. In nucleotides, the CDR3 is TGTGCCATCAGCCAGGACAGGGGCTACGAGCAGTACTTC. It specifies CAISQDRGYEQYF.

The chain links TRBV6-1 to TRBJ1-1, with TRBD1 matching over 7 bases. V lost 8 bases, J lost 4 bases, and 13 bases stayed unmatched. In germline, CDR1 is MNHNS, CDR2 SASEGT. The CDR3 length is 15 residues. The CDR3 sequence is CASPGDSQTTTEAFF. Here the CDR3 DNA reads TGTGCCAGCCCAGGGGACAGCCAGACAACCACTGAAGCTTTCTTT.

On this clone: The identical CDR3 is also encoded by other nucleotide sequences in the sample. This chain links TRBV7-2 with TRBJ2-3; D remains unclear. The CDR3 loop spans 13 amino acids. Germline V gene data show CDR1 as SGHTA and CDR2 as FQGNSA. V lost 2 bases and J 1 base, leaving 4 bases between the germline ends. CDR3 amino acids: CASSLTGTDTQYF. The CDR3 DNA reads TGTGCCAGCAGCTTAACGGGCACAGATACGCAGTATTTT. The variable domain in full, completed from reference TRBV7-2 and TRBJ2-3, reads GAGVSQSPSNKVTEKGKDVELRCDPISGHTALYWYRQSLGQGLEFLIYFQGNSAPDKSGLPSDRFSAERTGGSVSTLTIQRTQQEDSAVYLCASSLTGTDTQYFGPGTRLTVL.

This chain links TRBV29-1 with TRBJ2-1; 8 positions agree with TRBD2. The CDR3 is 15 residues long. The germline CDR1 and CDR2 sequences are SQVTM and ANQGSEA. The V gene end was trimmed by 5 bases and the J gene end by 5 bases; junction bases not matched to a gene: 11. CDR3 sequence (DNA): TGCAGCGTTCCGAGCGGGGGATTCCTTAACAATGAGCAGTTCTTC. It yields the protein CSVPSGGFLNNEQFF.

V usage is TRBV5-4 and J usage is TRBJ2-3; maybe TRBD1 (6 bases). The CDR3 covers 14 residues. Trimming removed 3 bases from V and 5 bases from J, with 13 bases in between. Germline V gives CDR1 SGHNT, CDR2 YYREEE (reference sequence). DNA of the CDR3: TGTGCCAGCAGCTCGGGCAGGGGCGAAGATACGCAGTATTTT. This gives the protein CASSSGRGEDTQYF.